The present TCR beta chain was sequenced within a study of CD8 T cells in ankylosing spondylitis. This clonotype was seen a few times. Its cognate antigen is unknown. The CDR3 contains 14 residues. CDR1 and CDR2 (germline): MNHEY, SVGEGT. Trimming cost V 4 bases and J 2 bases; bases outside gene matches: 3. Study-wide findings and caveats: There were earlier reports of some motif variants in reactive arthritis synovial fluid and blood. The study looked at matched synovial fluid samples from ankylosing spondylitis patients. Disease-linked clones were reported to be significantly enriched there.

Quantitative molecular-barcoded 5'-RACE generated the TCR beta libraries. MiXCR, run by TCRdb on the 5' RACE reads, gives a single entry per CDR3 protein. The sample carries fewer than 350,000 distinct CDR3 sequences, approximately 10% recorded once. The chain joins TRBV6-2 or TRBV6-3 to TRBJ2-7; 9 bases map to TRBD2. The sequence derives from a female donor with ankylosing spondylitis or in good health (not recorded which). Sequences were obtained from blood, either unsorted or a sorted T cell fraction (not recorded which). The DNA for the CDR3 is TGTGCCAGCAGTTCCAAGCGGGGGGCCTACGAGCAGTACTTC. This sequence encodes CASSSKRGAYEQYF.